A single sample gave rise to the 21 T cell receptor beta chains below, sequenced in a study of CDR3 diversity in severe acne. MiXCR, run by TCRdb on the PCR reads, gives a single entry per CDR3 protein. The sample holds 65,000 to 95,000 distinct CDR3 sequences, under 60% seen once. The sequenced sample consisted of blood. These TCRs come from a male donor in good health, without acne.

The chain combines TRBV12-5 with TRBJ2-5; D possibly uses TRBD1 or TRBD2 (5 bases each). The CDR3 is made up of 11 amino acids. Germline assignment: CDR1 LGHNT and CDR2 FRNRAP. The CDR3 DNA is TGTACCAGCATGGGGGAAGAGACCCAGTACTTC. It translates to CTSMGEETQYF.

The rearrangement joins TRBV25-1 to TRBJ2-7; tentative D call: TRBD2 (5 bases). In germline, CDR1 is MGHDK, CDR2 SYGVNS. This CDR3 is built from 13 residues. Trimming left V 5 bases short and J 3 bases short, with 11 bases between. CDR3 coding DNA: TGTGCCAGCAGTAGGAGTCGGGGCTACGAGCAGTACTTC. Its protein product is CASSRSRGYEQYF.

The chain combines TRBV6-6 with TRBJ1-2, with D unclear. From germline, CDR1 is MNHNY and CDR2 SVGAGI (reference sequence). CDR3 length equals 12 residues. V lost 11 bases and J lost 0, with 10 bases in between. CDR3 protein: CACRLANYGYTF. The DNA of the CDR3 is TGTGCCTGCCGTCTAGCTAACTATGGCTACACCTTC.

Comment on this clonotype: Mismatch with germline at one junction end may stem from a read error. V is TRBV2 and J is TRBJ1-1, with TRBD1 matching over 8 bases. CDR1 SNHLY and CDR2 FYNNEI come from the germline V gene. The CDR3 is made up of 14 amino acids. CDR3 sequence reads: CVSSFGQGSTEAFF. CDR3 DNA: TGTGTCAGCAGTTTCGGACAGGGCAGCACTGAAGCTTTCTTT.

The rearrangement links TRBV7-9 to TRBJ1-1; no reliable D call. The CDR3 covers 13 residues. V was shortened by 2 bases and J by 2 bases, with 6 bases between the two germline ends. From germline, CDR1 is SEHNR and CDR2 FQNEAQ (reference sequence). The CDR3 DNA reads TGTGCCAGCAGCTTACCAAGAAACACTGAAGCTTTCTTT. This sequence encodes CASSLPRNTEAFF.

The rearrangement joins TRBV15 to TRBJ2-1, with no clear D. V dropped 0 bases and J dropped 9 bases, with 6 bases sitting between them. CDR3 length: 12 amino acids. Germline V gives CDR1 LNHNV, CDR2 YYDKDF (reference sequence). CDR3 coding DNA: TGTGCCACCAGCAGAGATTTCAGTGAGCAGTTCTTC. It yields the protein CATSRDFSEQFF.

This clonotype has a count of ten or more. This sequence joins TRBV5-1 and TRBJ1-1; the match to TRBD1 covers 8 bases. CDR1 is SGHRS and CDR2 is YFSETQ in the germline V gene. Losses at the gene ends were 4 bases for V and 7 bases for J; bases not matched to a gene: 12. CDR3 length: 15 residues. The CDR3, as DNA: TGCGCCAGCAGCCCAAGGACAGGGACGGAGGGTGAAGCTTTCTTT. This codes for CASSPRTGTEGEAFF.

The rearrangement links TRBV20-1 to TRBJ2-5; possible D gene TRBD2, 6 bases. Germline V gene lookup returns CDR1 DFQATT and CDR2 SNEGSKA (reference sequence). This CDR3 spans 13 amino acids. V lost 6 bases to trimming and J lost 2 bases, with 13 bases between them. The CDR3 region is CSAVRGAQETQYF. The CDR3 nucleotides read TGCAGTGCCGTCCGCGGGGCACAAGAGACCCAGTACTTC.

The genes are TRBV24-1 and TRBJ2-5; 10 bases are a match to TRBD2. Germline V gene data show CDR1 as KGHDR and CDR2 as SFDVKD. With V trimmed by 4 bases and J by 2 bases, 3 bases remained unmatched. The CDR3 extends over 15 amino acids. The CDR3: CATSDRTSGQETQYF. CDR3 DNA: TGTGCCACCAGTGACAGGACTAGCGGACAAGAGACCCAGTACTTC.

The genes are TRBV9 and TRBJ2-7; a weak D match, TRBD1 (5 bases). Trimming took off 4 bases at V and 2 bases at J, with 10 bases between the two ends. Looked up from germline, CDR1 is SGDLS and CDR2 is YYNGEE. The CDR3 loop spans 13 amino acids. CDR3 in amino acids: CASSTPTAYEQYF. CDR3 coding DNA: TGTGCCAGCAGCACCCCGACAGCCTACGAGCAGTACTTC.

V gene TRBV24-1 combines with J gene TRBJ1-2; D unresolved. The length of the CDR3 is 14 residues. Germline-derived CDR1 and CDR2 are KGHDR and SFDVKD. Trimming stripped 4 bases from V and 2 bases from J, with 10 bases between. CDR3 amino acids: CATSDPPVNYGYTF. The CDR3 coding sequence is TGTGCCACCAGTGACCCACCCGTAAACTATGGCTACACCTTC.

This clonotype came up once. The rearrangement joins TRBV5-1 to TRBJ1-6; TRBD1 matches at 10 bases. The CDR3 has 16 residues. V was clipped by 5 bases and J by 8 bases; unmatched bases: 10. Germline CDR1 and CDR2: SGHRS and YFSETQ. This CDR3 reads CASSSNPDRGDSPLHF. The CDR3 region has the DNA TGCGCCAGCAGTTCAAACCCGGACAGGGGGGATTCACCCCTCCACTTT.

The chain couples TRBV7-2 to TRBJ2-5; 15 bases match TRBD2. Germline values: CDR1 SGHTA, CDR2 FQGNSA. There are 16 residues in the CDR3. V dropped 5 bases and J dropped 4; count of bases not matched to a gene: 5. CDR3 region: CASSPRGLAGGETQYF. The CDR3 bases are TGTGCCAGCAGCCCACGGGGACTAGCGGGAGGAGAGACCCAGTACTTC.

The V call is TRBV29-1, the J call TRBJ2-7; D is uncertain. Between the trimmed V and J ends, which lost 0 bases and 4 bases, there was a span of 4 bases. Germline values: CDR1 SQVTM, CDR2 ANQGSEA. This CDR3 comprises 11 residues. The CDR3 loop is CSVEDSYEQYF. For the CDR3, the DNA is TGCAGCGTTGAAGACAGTTACGAGCAGTACTTC.

Many counts were recorded for this clonotype. The chain recombines TRBV19 with TRBJ2-3; D is possibly TRBD2 (5 bases). Germline assignment: CDR1 LNHDA and CDR2 SQIVND (reference sequence). This CDR3 spans 16 amino acids. V lost 8 bases and J 2 bases, leaving 20 bases between the germline ends. In DNA, the CDR3 is TGTGCCAGTCGGGAAGCCGCTACAAGGCCCACAGATACGCAGTATTTT. Translating it yields CASREAATRPTDTQYF.

About this clonotype: An end of the junction differs from the germline gene, which may be a read error. The rearrangement uses TRBV10-3 and TRBJ2-5, with 10 positions matching TRBD1. The V gene's germline CDR1 is ENHRY and CDR2 SYGVKD. CDR3 length: 15 amino acids. CDR3: CAISGQTGGAETQYF. The CDR3 DNA follows: TGTGCTATCAGTGGGCAGACAGGGGGCGCGGAGACCCAGTACTTC.

The chain recombines TRBV29-1 with TRBJ1-1, with TRBD1 identical over 7 bases. The germline V gene has CDR1 SQVTM and CDR2 ANQGSEA. The CDR3 has 17 amino acids. V dropped 5 bases and J dropped 2; count of bases not matched to a gene: 17. The CDR3 reads CSVSRDSSPGVNTEAFF. The CDR3 bases are TGCAGCGTTTCCCGGGACAGCAGCCCAGGGGTAAACACTGAAGCTTTCTTT.

CDR3 coding DNA: TGTGCCAGCAGCGGCAGGAAAGTGGGCGAGCAGTACTTC. Amino acids: CASSGRKVGEQYF. This sequence joins TRBV7-3 and TRBJ2-7; D ambiguous. The CDR3 has 13 amino acids. V was cut by 5 bases and J by 6 bases, with 14 bases left in between. Germline V gives CDR1 SGHTA, CDR2 FQGTGA.

The chain has TRBV9 and TRBJ2-2, with 10 positions matching TRBD2. Germline V CDR1 and CDR2: SGDLS, YYNGEE. V lost 7 bases and J lost 4; bases outside the gene matches: 16. The CDR3 length is 18 residues. CDR3 DNA: TGTGCCAGCGGGGAGCCAGCGGGGGGGTTCACGGGCACCGGGGAGCTGTTTTTT. It yields the protein CASGEPAGGFTGTGELFF.

Details on this clonotype: Relative to the germline gene, one junction end is altered; a read error may explain this. This sequence joins TRBV6-5 and TRBJ1-1; 9 bases agree with TRBD1. CDR3 length: 15 residues. Germline V CDR1 and CDR2: MNHEY, SVGAGI. The CDR3 DNA sequence: TGTCCCAGCAGAAAACCGGGACAGGGAGGACCTGAAGCTTTCTTT. It yields the protein CPSRKPGQGGPEAFF.

This clonotype was seen ten or more times. This chain links TRBV19 with TRBJ2-5, with D hard to call. This CDR3 contains 14 residues. V lost 2 bases, J lost 5 bases, and 12 bases lay in between. CDR1 and CDR2 from the germline V gene are LNHDA and SQIVND (reference sequence). The CDR3 bases are TGTGCCAGTAGTATAAGATCCGGGCGGGAGACCCAGTACTTC. Protein: CASSIRSGRETQYF.